The 8 T cell receptor beta chains below all came from one sample that was sequenced in a study of OX40 agonist ivuxolimab in advanced cancers. The assay was immunoSEQ multiplex PCR, and TCRdb's table has in-frame clones only and misses some. The table includes roughly 63,000 clones, roughly nine tenths detected once. Sequenced here: CD4+ or CD8+ T cells sorted from blood, sampled in a trial of the OX40 agonist ivuxolimab. These receptors were collected from an adult with an advanced solid tumor such as melanoma, head and neck, liver or kidney cancer.

The rearrangement joins TRBV11-3 to TRBJ2-3; 9 bases map to TRBD2. The CDR3 spans 19 residues. Germline assignment: CDR1 SGHNT and CDR2 YENEEA. V was pared by 1 base and J by 0 bases, with 11 bases of the junction left unmatched. CDR3 nucleotides: TGTGCCAGCAGCTTAGGTCTGTGGCGGGGGGGCCCTAGCACAGATACGCAGTATTTT. Translation: CASSLGLWRGGPSTDTQYF.

This clone has more than one count but fewer than ten. The chain joins TRBV20-1 to TRBJ2-1; TRBD2 aligns across 12 bases. Germline lookup yields CDR1 DFQATT and CDR2 SNEGSKA (reference sequence). The CDR3 contains 11 residues. The CDR3, as DNA: TGCAGCGTGGGACTAGCGGGTAAGCAGTTCTTC. As protein: CSVGLAGKQFF.

The chain is built from TRBV6-1 and TRBJ2-5; D is perhaps TRBD1 (5 bases). This CDR3 spans 16 amino acids. The germline V gene encodes CDR1 MNHNS and CDR2 SASEGT. V lost 2 bases and J 6 bases, leaving 19 bases between the germline ends. CDR3 bases: TGTGCCAGCAGTGAAAACTCCAGGGCTGGCCGAAAGACCCAGTACTTC. As protein: CASSENSRAGRKTQYF.

A word on this clone: The same CDR3 also results from other DNA sequences found in this sample. V usage is TRBV7-9 and J usage is TRBJ1-1; D unclear. Trimming cost V 1 base and J 2 bases, with 5 bases left between them. Germline CDR1 reads SEHNR; CDR2 reads FQNEAQ (reference sequence). The CDR3 is made up of 13 amino acids. As DNA, the CDR3 is TGTGCCAGCAGCTTAGAAGGAAACACTGAAGCTTTCTTT. It specifies CASSLEGNTEAFF. The whole variable domain, remainder taken from reference TRBV7-9 and TRBJ1-1, is DTGVSQNPRHKITKRGQNVTFRCDPISEHNRLYWYRQTLGQGPEFLTYFQNEAQLEKSRLLSDRFSAERPKGSFSTLEIQRTEQGDSAMYLCASSLEGNTEAFFGQGTRLTVV.

This clone is a singleton in its sample. A read error may produce the germline difference seen at one junction end. The V gene is TRBV7-7, the J gene TRBJ2-5; D assignment may be TRBD1 or TRBD2 (5 bases each). In germline, CDR1 is SSHAT, CDR2 FNYEAQ (reference sequence). The CDR3 extends over 12 amino acids. The CDR3 nucleotides are TGTGCTAGCAGCTCCCCCAGAGGGGCCCAGTACTTC. Translation gives CASSSPRGAQYF.

The gene calls are TRBV9 and TRBJ2-5; 10 nucleotides line up with TRBD2. CDR1 is SGDLS and CDR2 is YYNGEE in the germline V gene. This CDR3 comprises 16 residues. V was pared by 4 bases and J by 2 bases, with 8 bases of the junction left unmatched. The CDR3 loop is CASSPRERGGQETQYF. CDR3 bases: TGTGCCAGCAGCCCACGCGAGCGGGGGGGTCAAGAGACCCAGTACTTC. The variable domain in full, with the rest retrieved from reference TRBV9 and TRBJ2-5, is DSGVTQTPKHLITATGQRVTLRCSPRSGDLSVYWYQQSLDQGLQFLIQYYNGEERAKGNILERFSAQQFPDLHSELNLSSLELGDSALYFCASSPRERGGQETQYFGPGTRLLVL.

V gene TRBV6-1 combines with J gene TRBJ2-3, with D unresolved. Germline V gene lookup returns CDR1 MNHNS and CDR2 SASEGT. The CDR3 has 12 amino acids. Between the trimmed V and J ends, which lost 5 bases and 6 bases, there was a span of 9 bases. The CDR3 reads CASSFSFDTQYF. As DNA, the CDR3 is TGTGCCAGCAGTTTTAGTTTTGATACGCAGTATTTT.

The rearrangement joins TRBV28 to TRBJ1-1, with TRBD1 identical over 8 bases. The CDR3 has 12 amino acids. V was clipped by 5 bases and J by 10 bases; unmatched bases: 6. Germline V gene data show CDR1 as MDHEN and CDR2 as SYDVKM. The chain's CDR3 is CASSEDRATAFF. The CDR3 DNA is TGTGCCAGCAGTGAGGACAGGGCTACAGCTTTCTTT. Full variable domain (remainder filled in from reference TRBV28 and TRBJ1-1): DVKVTQSSRYLVKRTGEKVFLECVQDMDHENMFWYRQDPGLGLRLIYFSYDVKMKEKGDIPEGYSVSREKKERFSLILESASTNQTSMYLCASSEDRATAFFGQGTRLTVV.